Listed below are T cell receptor beta chains from one sample, sequenced in a study of blood T cell repertoires in COVID-19. TCRdb's copy holds only in-frame clones and misses some; the assay was immunoSEQ multiplex PCR. This sample has approximately 60,000 clones, with 83% found just once. Input material: peripheral blood. Every receptor here comes from a human donor in a cohort sampled during active COVID-19. Both conserved end residues are part of each CDR3. D genes are given only for firm matches. Size is omitted from some rows. Given values are once, few, many or a class for expanded clones.

CDR3 protein: CASSQVGGEQYF
CDR3 DNA: TGTGCCAGCAGCCAAGTGGGGGGCGAGCAGTACTTC
D gene: -
CDR3 length: 12
J gene: TRBJ2-7
V gene: TRBV3-1/TRBV3-2
clone size: once

CDR3 protein: CAWSFSLTETQYF
CDR3 DNA: TGTGCCTGGAGTTTTTCTCTAACGGAGACCCAGTACTTC
D gene: -
CDR3 length: 13
J gene: TRBJ2-5
V gene: TRBV30
clone size: once

CDR3 protein: CASSNNRGTSGNTIYF
CDR3 DNA: TGTGCCAGCTCAAACAACAGGGGGACCTCTGGAAACACCATATATTTT
D gene: TRBD1
CDR3 length: 16
J gene: TRBJ1-3
V gene: TRBV18
clone size: -

CDR3 protein: CASSRTAGILDEQYF
CDR3 DNA: TGCGCCAGCAGCCGAACAGCGGGCATCCTGGACGAGCAGTACTTC
D gene: -
CDR3 length: 15
J gene: TRBJ2-7
V gene: TRBV4-1
clone size: -

CDR3 protein: CASSFRRLSGANVLTF
CDR3 DNA: TGTGCCAGCAGCTTTCGCCGACTCTCTGGGGCCAACGTCCTGACTTTC
D gene: -
CDR3 length: 16
J gene: TRBJ2-6
V gene: TRBV5-6
clone size: -

CDR3 protein: CASSPRTSGYQETQYF
CDR3 DNA: TGCGCCAGCAGCCCAAGAACTAGCGGGTACCAAGAGACCCAGTACTTC
D gene: TRBD2
CDR3 length: 16
J gene: TRBJ2-5
V gene: TRBV5-1
clone size: -

CDR3 protein: CAISVGTSGRANNEQFF
CDR3 DNA: TGTGCCATCAGTGTTGGGACTAGCGGGAGAGCTAACAATGAGCAGTTCTTC
D gene: TRBD2
CDR3 length: 17
J gene: TRBJ2-1
V gene: TRBV10-3
clone size: few

CDR3 protein: CAWRGHRTEAFF
CDR3 DNA: TGTGCCTGGAGGGGACATCGGACTGAAGCTTTCTTT
D gene: -
CDR3 length: 12
J gene: TRBJ1-1
V gene: TRBV30
clone size: -

CDR3 protein: CASSPYPGQSYEQYF
CDR3 DNA: TGCGCCAGCAGCCCATACCCGGGACAGAGCTACGAGCAGTACTTC
D gene: TRBD1
CDR3 length: 15
J gene: TRBJ2-7
V gene: TRBV4-1
clone size: once

CDR3 protein: CATSRAPGVGEKLFF
CDR3 DNA: TGTGCCACCAGCAGGGCCCCAGGGGTCGGGGAAAAACTGTTTTTT
D gene: -
CDR3 length: 15
J gene: TRBJ1-4
V gene: TRBV15
clone size: -

CDR3 protein: CASSSLAGGYYNEQFF
CDR3 DNA: TGTGCCAGCAGTTCCCTAGCGGGGGGCTACTACAATGAGCAGTTCTTC
D gene: TRBD2
CDR3 length: 16
J gene: TRBJ2-1
V gene: TRBV6-5
clone size: -

CDR3 protein: CASNGQGSSYNSPLHF
CDR3 DNA: TGTGCCAGCAACGGACAGGGAAGCTCCTATAATTCACCCCTCCACTTT
D gene: TRBD1
CDR3 length: 16
J gene: TRBJ1-6
V gene: TRBV6-6
clone size: -

CDR3 protein: CASSFQGFSGDTQYF
CDR3 DNA: TGTGCCAGCAGCTTCCAGGGGTTTAGTGGGGATACGCAGTATTTT
D gene: -
CDR3 length: 15
J gene: TRBJ2-3
V gene: TRBV7-8
clone size: -

CDR3 protein: CASSQTGSRRGNQPQHF
CDR3 DNA: TGTGCCAGCAGCCAAACAGGCTCCCGAAGAGGCAATCAGCCCCAGCATTTT
D gene: -
CDR3 length: 17
J gene: TRBJ1-5
V gene: TRBV3-1/TRBV3-2
clone size: -

CDR3 protein: CATMNVGTGSSGANVLTF
CDR3 DNA: TGCGCCACCATGAATGTTGGGACAGGGTCCTCTGGGGCCAACGTCCTGACTTTC
D gene: TRBD1
CDR3 length: 18
J gene: TRBJ2-6
V gene: TRBV5-1
clone size: once

CDR3 protein: CASSQDLVLNTGELFF
CDR3 DNA: TGCGCCAGCAGCCAAGATCTGGTGCTAAACACCGGGGAGCTGTTTTTT
D gene: -
CDR3 length: 16
J gene: TRBJ2-2
V gene: TRBV4-1
clone size: few

CDR3 protein: CASIGERRYNEQFF
CDR3 DNA: TGTGCCAGTATAGGTGAGCGGAGATACAATGAGCAGTTCTTC
D gene: -
CDR3 length: 14
J gene: TRBJ2-1
V gene: TRBV3-1/TRBV3-2
clone size: once

CDR3 protein: CSVGSQGIGYTF
CDR3 DNA: TGCAGCGTTGGGAGCCAGGGTATCGGCTACACCTTC
D gene: -
CDR3 length: 12
J gene: TRBJ1-2
V gene: TRBV29-1
clone size: -

CDR3 protein: CASSLGSMSERNQPQHF
CDR3 DNA: TGCGCCAGCAGCTTGGGGTCGATGTCAGAAAGAAATCAGCCCCAGCATTTT
D gene: -
CDR3 length: 17
J gene: TRBJ1-5
V gene: TRBV5-1
clone size: -

CDR3 protein: CASSQDLTFSSYNEQFF
CDR3 DNA: TGTGCCAGCAGCCAAGATTTGACTTTCAGCTCCTACAATGAGCAGTTCTTC
D gene: -
CDR3 length: 17
J gene: TRBJ2-1
V gene: TRBV4-2
clone size: few

CDR3 protein: CASSQEAGLGDIQYF
CDR3 DNA: TGTGCCAGCAGCCAAGAGGCGGGCCTGGGAGACATTCAGTACTTC
D gene: -
CDR3 length: 15
J gene: TRBJ2-4
V gene: TRBV3-1/TRBV3-2
clone size: -

CDR3 protein: CASSYEVTGNEQYF
CDR3 DNA: TGTGCCAGCAGTTATGAGGTTACCGGAAACGAGCAGTACTTC
D gene: -
CDR3 length: 14
J gene: TRBJ2-7
V gene: TRBV6-6
clone size: -

CDR3 protein: CASSSAQGAQGYTF
CDR3 DNA: TGCGCCAGCAGCTCCGCACAGGGGGCGCAAGGCTACACCTTC
D gene: TRBD1
CDR3 length: 14
J gene: TRBJ1-2
V gene: TRBV5-1
clone size: few

CDR3 protein: CASSLGAGGELFF
CDR3 DNA: TGCGCCAGCAGCTTGGGAGCAGGCGGGGAGCTGTTTTTT
D gene: -
CDR3 length: 13
J gene: TRBJ2-2
V gene: TRBV5-1
clone size: -

CDR3 protein: CASSPGQGGYGYTF
CDR3 DNA: TGTGCCAGTAGTCCCGGACAGGGGGGGTATGGCTACACCTTC
D gene: TRBD1
CDR3 length: 14
J gene: TRBJ1-2
V gene: TRBV19
clone size: -